The 26 T cell receptor beta chains listed next were all sequenced from one sample in a study of blood T cells in healthy people across ages. Through a sample-barcoded 5' primer and a J-beta primer mix, a second PCR was run for roughly 7 to 11 cycles. TCRdb reprocessed the 5' RACE reads via MiXCR and lists one record per CDR3 protein. The sample includes more than 1.4 million distinct CDR3 sequences, 42% seen only once; the top ten take roughly 7.9%. The sequenced material came from blood. Source of these receptors: a woman aged 18-29 years in good health.

This chain uses TRBV7-9 with TRBJ2-3; TRBD1 matches 11 bases. The CDR3 loop spans 15 amino acids. J was trimmed by 5 bases and V by 5 bases; bases with no gene match: 6. Germline-derived CDR1 and CDR2 are SEHNR and FQNEAQ (reference sequence). Here the CDR3 DNA reads TGTGCCAGCAGCCTTCAGGGACAGGGGGTAGATACGCAGTATTTT. This encodes CASSLQGQGVDTQYF. The full variable domain, completed using reference TRBV7-9 and TRBJ2-3, is DTGVSQNPRHKITKRGQNVTFRCDPISEHNRLYWYRQTLGQGPEFLTYFQNEAQLEKSRLLSDRFSAERPKGSFSTLEIQRTEQGDSAMYLCASSLQGQGVDTQYFGPGTRLTVL.

The genes are TRBV10-3 and TRBJ1-2, with D maybe TRBD1 (5 bases). V lost 0 bases to trimming and J lost 7 bases, with 21 bases between them. Germline V CDR1 and CDR2: ENHRY, SYGVKD. The CDR3 runs to 17 residues. CDR3 nucleotide sequence: TGTGCCATCAGTGAGTCTCATTTTCGCGGGGCTTTGCGTGGCTACACCTTC. It encodes CAISESHFRGALRGYTF.

This clonotype has more than one count but fewer than ten. The V and J genes are TRBV9 and TRBJ2-3, with D uncertain. This CDR3 region has 13 residues. The germline CDR1 and CDR2 sequences are SGDLS and YYNGEE. Trimming took 1 base from V and 6 from J, leaving 9 bases between them. The CDR3 coding sequence is TGTGCCAGCAGCGTAAGCGTCGCGGATACGCAGTATTTT. Amino acid sequence: CASSVSVADTQYF.

J is TRBJ2-2 and V is TRBV15; D ambiguous. Germline loops: CDR1 LNHNV, CDR2 YYDKDF (reference sequence). CDR3 length: 18 residues. Trimming took off 1 base at V and 0 bases at J, with 15 bases between the two ends. CDR3 bases: TGTGCCACCAGCAGAGGTGGGGTAGGAACAACGAACACCGGGGAGCTGTTTTTT. This sequence encodes CATSRGGVGTTNTGELFF.

This clonotype was seen a few times. This chain links TRBV2 with TRBJ2-3; 8 bases fit TRBD1. There are 15 residues in the CDR3. In germline, CDR1 is SNHLY, CDR2 FYNNEI. V gave up 4 bases and J gave up 8 bases; unmatched junction bases: 11. CDR3 coding DNA: TGTGCCAGCAGTGGACAGGGGCCGGGTATAAGTACGCAGTATTTT. It yields the protein CASSGQGPGISTQYF.

This clonotype came up a few times. V is TRBV3-1 and J is TRBJ1-1; D not certain. V lost 0 bases, J lost 3 bases, and 11 bases lay in between. The CDR3 length is 15 residues. CDR1 and CDR2 (germline): LGHDT, YNNKEL (reference sequence). CDR3 nucleotides: TGTGCCAGCAGCCAAGAGGGCGGCGGGGACACTGAAGCTTTCTTT. Translation gives CASSQEGGGDTEAFF.

This clonotype has a handful of counts. The chain uses TRBV7-9 and TRBJ1-2; 7 bases line up with TRBD1. V shed 3 bases, J shed 6 bases, and the junction held 7 bases outside the gene matches. Germline assignment: CDR1 SEHNR and CDR2 FQNEAQ (reference sequence). The CDR3 runs 14 residues. CDR3 bases: TGTGCCAGCAGCTTCCGACAGGGAAGGGATGGCTACACCTTC. Translation: CASSFRQGRDGYTF.

V is TRBV4-1 and J is TRBJ2-6; D gene uncertain. The V end was cut by 4 bases, the J end by 0 bases, with 7 bases between. CDR1 MGHRA and CDR2 YSYEKL come from the germline V gene. The CDR3 sequence is 15 residues long. The CDR3 sequence: CASSPHSSGANVLTF. The DNA for the CDR3 is TGCGCCAGCAGCCCACACAGCTCTGGGGCCAACGTCCTGACTTTC.

V usage is TRBV4-1 and J usage is TRBJ2-6, with D uncertain. CDR1 and CDR2 (germline): MGHRA, YSYEKL. V shed 1 base and J shed 0 bases, with 10 bases lying between them. The CDR3 contains 17 residues. The CDR3 DNA reads TGCGCCAGCAGCCAAGGACGGGCCGGCTCTGGGGCCAACGTCCTGACTTTC. Protein: CASSQGRAGSGANVLTF.

V usage is TRBV3-1 and J usage is TRBJ1-1; D perhaps matches TRBD1 (6 bases). CDR1 is LGHDT, CDR2 YNNKEL, per germline (reference sequence). The CDR3 loop spans 16 amino acids. The V end was cut by 0 bases, the J end by 1 base, with 12 bases between. The CDR3 sequence: CASSQDAGGANTEAFF. CDR3 DNA: TGTGCCAGCAGCCAAGATGCGGGGGGCGCGAACACTGAAGCTTTCTTT.

DNA of the CDR3: TGCGCCAGCAGTCAAGGGCCCGTACAGGGGTCGGGTGGCTACACCTTC. This codes for CASSQGPVQGSGGYTF. The J gene is TRBJ1-2, the V gene TRBV23-1, with TRBD1 matching over 7 bases. TRBV23-1 is noted as an ORF with a role that remains uncertain. V lost 2 bases and J lost 7; bases outside the gene matches: 13. The CDR3 loop spans 16 amino acids.

This clonotype was counted a few times. This chain links TRBV7-3 with TRBJ2-1, with a weak D call TRBD1 (5 bases). The CDR3 totals 13 residues. V was clipped by 4 bases and J by 5 bases, with 9 bases between them. Germline V gene lookup returns CDR1 SGHTA and CDR2 FQGTGA. DNA of the CDR3: TGTGCCAGCAGCTACGACAGAAACAATGAGCAGTTCTTC. This translates into CASSYDRNNEQFF. Filled out from reference TRBV7-3 and TRBJ2-1, the complete variable domain reads GAGVSQTPSNKVTEKGKYVELRCDPISGHTALYWYRQSLGQGPEFLIYFQGTGAADDSGLPNDRFFAVRPEGSVSTLKIQRTERGDSAVYLCASSYDRNNEQFFGPGTRLTVL.

The chain carries TRBV9 and TRBJ2-3; D not certain. Germline V gives CDR1 SGDLS, CDR2 YYNGEE. This CDR3 spans 13 amino acids. Trimming took off 1 base at V and 2 bases at J, with 5 bases between the two ends. The CDR3 reads CASSVWPTDTQYF. CDR3 DNA: TGTGCCAGCAGCGTATGGCCCACAGATACGCAGTATTTT.

This chain connects TRBV6-5 to TRBJ2-1, with 7 bases matching TRBD2. V was pared by 2 bases and J by 4 bases, with 5 bases of the junction left unmatched. Germline values: CDR1 MNHEY, CDR2 SVGAGI. This CDR3 region has 15 residues. As DNA, the CDR3 is TGTGCCAGCAGTTACCGCGGGGAGGGATACAATGAGCAGTTCTTC. It is translated as CASSYRGEGYNEQFF.

This clonotype was observed many times. The chain uses TRBV7-2 and TRBJ2-3; TRBD2 matches at 11 bases. With V trimmed by 5 bases and J by 2 bases, 3 bases remained unmatched. Looked up from germline, CDR1 is SGHTA and CDR2 is FQGNSA. There are 15 residues in the CDR3. The CDR3 here is CASSRLAGSTDTQYF. CDR3 sequence (DNA): TGTGCCAGCAGCCGACTAGCGGGGTCCACAGATACGCAGTATTTT.

This clonotype was seen more than once but under ten times. V usage is TRBV5-1 and J usage is TRBJ2-1; maybe TRBD2 (5 bases). Per the germline V gene, CDR1 is SGHRS and CDR2 is YFSETQ. V lost 9 bases and J lost 0, with 16 bases in between. The CDR3 has 15 amino acids. The DNA of the CDR3 is TGCGCCAACGGTTTTAATGGGAGCTCCTACAATGAGCAGTTCTTC. It yields the protein CANGFNGSSYNEQFF.

This clonotype was counted between two and nine times. The rearrangement joins TRBV2 to TRBJ2-3, with D unclear. The germline V gene has CDR1 SNHLY and CDR2 FYNNEI. Trimming cost V 3 bases and J 4 bases, with 8 bases left between them. There are 13 residues in the CDR3. The CDR3 loop reads CASSEAVADTQYF. CDR3 nucleotide sequence: TGTGCCAGCAGTGAGGCGGTAGCAGATACGCAGTATTTT.

V is TRBV3-1 and J is TRBJ2-5, with TRBD2 matching over 13 bases. With 2 bases clipped from V and 2 bases from J, the junction kept 5 bases outside the gene matches. Germline V gene data show CDR1 as LGHDT and CDR2 as YNNKEL (reference sequence). The CDR3 extends over 17 amino acids. The CDR3 nucleotides are TGTGCCAGCAGCCAACCCACTAGCGGGAGGGGGCAAGAGACCCAGTACTTC. Its protein product is CASSQPTSGRGQETQYF.

The rearrangement links TRBV2 to TRBJ2-1; a possible D gene is TRBD2 (5 bases). This CDR3 spans 14 amino acids. Trimming stripped 7 bases from V and 4 bases from J, with 14 bases between. CDR1 and CDR2 from the germline V gene are SNHLY and FYNNEI. The CDR3 DNA reads as TGTGCCAGCATCACTTCCACGGGGTACAATGAGCAGTTCTTC. It is translated as CASITSTGYNEQFF.

This sequence joins TRBV20-1 and TRBJ2-1, with 8 nucleotides matching TRBD2. This CDR3 spans 13 amino acids. CDR1 and CDR2 (germline): DFQATT, SNEGSKA (reference sequence). The CDR3 here is CNAVGGRGGEQFF. The CDR3 nucleotides are TGCAACGCGGTTGGGGGCCGGGGGGGTGAGCAGTTCTTC.

In its sample, this clonotype was seen many times. The chain carries TRBV20-1 and TRBJ1-1; D remains ambiguous. CDR3 length: 15 residues. Germline CDR1 reads DFQATT; CDR2 reads SNEGSKA (reference sequence). The V end lost 0 bases, the J end lost 1 base, and 12 bases lay between the germline ends. Here the CDR3 reads CSARDWPGRNTEAFF. For the CDR3, the DNA is TGCAGTGCTAGAGATTGGCCCGGGCGGAACACTGAAGCTTTCTTT.

Notes on this clonotype: One junction end does not reproduce the germline sequence, and a read error may be involved. This chain links TRBV5-1 with TRBJ2-5; no definite D call. The CDR3 is 16 amino acids. Germline V gene sequence: CDR1 SGHRS, CDR2 YFSETQ. CDR3 residues: CASSLSFGVAQETQYF. For the CDR3, the DNA is TGCGCCAGCAGCTTGTCCTTCGGAGTAGCACAAGAGACTCAGTACTTC.

Concerning this clonotype itself: Its ends do not fully match the called genes, so a read error is possible. The J gene is TRBJ1-2, the V gene TRBV20-1; D remains unclear. CDR1 is DFQATT and CDR2 is SNEGSKA in the germline V gene (reference sequence). The CDR3 totals 14 residues. The CDR3: CSARDPTTFNGYTF. CDR3 bases: TGCAGTGCCAGAGACCCGACAACTTTCAATGGCTACACCTTC.

The CDR3 region is CASSSGGTGSNTEAFF. DNA of the CDR3: TGTGCCAGCAGCTCCGGCGGGACAGGGTCCAACACTGAAGCTTTCTTT. This chain joins TRBV5-5 and TRBJ1-1; 9 bases align to TRBD1. The germline V gene has CDR1 SGHKS and CDR2 YYEKEE (reference sequence). This CDR3 is built from 16 residues. Trimming removed 3 bases from V and 2 bases from J; junction bases left unmatched: 8.

V gene TRBV4-2 combines with J gene TRBJ1-2, with 8 bases aligning to TRBD1. Germline CDR1 reads LGHNA; CDR2 reads YNFKEQ. The CDR3 spans 15 residues. Trimming took 3 bases from V and 4 from J; bases not matched to a gene: 7. Written as DNA, the CDR3 is TGTGCCAGCAGCCAGGCAGCAGGGGGCACCTATGGCTACACCTTC. It translates to CASSQAAGGTYGYTF.

The CDR3 reads CASSLILAGVGATYNEQFF. As DNA, the CDR3 is TGTGCCAGCAGCTTAATATTAGCGGGAGTGGGGGCTACCTACAATGAGCAGTTCTTC. The chain combines TRBV13 with TRBJ2-1; 9 bases are shared with TRBD2. The CDR3 consists of 19 residues. The V gene end was trimmed by 2 bases and the J gene end by 2 bases; junction bases not matched to a gene: 13. Germline values: CDR1 PRHDT, CDR2 FYEKMQ (reference sequence).